Given below is one T cell receptor (beta chain) in context. It lacks a known antigen. Within one base of it there is no much larger clone, and no base qualities were kept. This sample stems from a study of CD8 T cells in Susac syndrome (dated 2019 in TCRdb). Some background on the complete study: Whether CD8+ T cell activation and differentiation in Susac syndrome was antigen driven was tested using repertoire sequencing.

Study-level results and caveats: The number of individuals in the TCR sequencing and HLA analysis was recognized as being relatively small.

High-throughput TCR beta sequencing profiled peripheral blood CD8+ and CD4+ T cells from healthy donors, Susac syndrome patients and multiple sclerosis patients. Healthy donors were age- and sex-matched controls. Bulk CD8+ and CD4+ T cells were purified magnetically by negative isolation, whereas CD8+ TEMRA cells were enriched by FACS. Blood was collected in EDTA tubes and processed within 24 hours, with PBMCs isolated through density gradient centrifugation. PBMCs intended for TCR sequencing were frozen in liquid nitrogen and were later thawed in a 37 degrees C water bath. Purity of sorted or isolated CD4+, CD8+ and CD8+ TEMRA cells was at least 90%. The junction carries 17 bases between V and J, which are trimmed by 6 bases and 1 base respectively. CDR1 is given as SEHNR and CDR2 as FQNEAQ, both from the germline V gene (reference sequence). The CDR3 runs 16 amino acids, cysteine and phenylalanine included. Here the CDR3 DNA is all that survives: 48 bases in frame from base 1.

RNA was extracted using the RNeasy kit, and roughly 0.45 to 1 microgram was reverse transcribed with random hexamers. The immunoSEQ multiplex PCR assay, covering 54 Vbeta and 13 Jbeta segments, was used to amplify TCR beta CDR3 regions. Bias from PCR amplification was corrected by using a synthetic template baseline for primer optimization and for computational correction. In the authors' own workflow: Only productive sequences were kept, with reads annotated to V, D and J genes according to IMGT and analyzed in immunoSEQ Analyzer. To calculate clonality, Shannon entropy was normalized by log2 of the number of productive unique sequences and then subtracted from one. Public and private clones were assessed among the 100 most prevalent clones of each patient and control. Clones were defined as Susac-specific when absent from the healthy and MS cohorts, from 1,000 to 1,100 published viral clones and from other ImmuneACCESS disease sequences. TCRdb's own reprocessing of the public reads used fastp at Q25 and MiXCR and kept productive beta chains. Each entry is one CDR3 protein sequence, shown with its most common DNA and genes. These V and J calls are TCRdb output, not the study's own analysis. Present in this sample are about 120,000 distinct CDR3 sequences, roughly 94% of which were seen just once. The ten largest clones add up to more than 0.095% of the sample.

The clonotype comes from a human donor in good health. Material: CD4+ T cells from PBMCs. This sequence uses TRBV7-9 and TRBJ2-3; D gene: possibly TRBD2, on 5 matching bases. The DNA is as follows: TGTGCCAGCAGGATCGGGGTGGGGATGGGCACAGATACGCAGTATTTT. Protein translation: CASRIGVGMGTDTQYF.